This TCR beta chain was profiled in a study of blood T cell repertoires in COVID-19. About the study: Researchers got acute and convalescent COVID-19 samples from the United States, Italy and Spain. Sample material is recorded as cDNA or gDNA derived from T cells, B-cell-depleted T cells, or PBMCs.

Original handling: Nucleated cell number was recorded as an estimate derived from reference gene primer amplification. Clones were read by immunoSEQ multiplex PCR, and TCRdb kept only the in-frame ones, dropping some. D and trimming come from the DNA, and the V and J calls and clone size come from that table. The table has over 60,000 clones, about 80% seen once. The CDR3 contains 12 residues. Germline V gene lookup returns CDR1 KGHDR and CDR2 SFDVKD. Trimming removed 9 bases at V and 0 bases at J, with 5 bases between. V usage is TRBV24-1 and J usage is TRBJ1-5; D gene ambiguous. Sequenced material: peripheral blood. The TCR comes from a human donor in a cohort sampled during active COVID-19. This CDR3 is CATEGSNQPQHF. The DNA of the CDR3 is TGTGCCACCGAGGGTAGCAATCAGCCCCAGCATTTT.